This T cell receptor (beta chain) was sequenced in a study of cytomegalovirus exposure and HLA in healthy donors (dated by TCRdb to 2015 to 2018). Concerning the study at large: An earlier analysis of several hundred of the donors reported roughly 300 Gb of sequence data and 95 million to 120 million unique TCR beta sequences obtained from about 170 million T cells. The later analysis used no new phenotypic data to find candidate immune exposures, relying instead on TCR beta sequences and their occurrence across donors. Using immunosequencing, the study profiled T cell repertoires from some 670 subjects and related those repertoires to cytomegalovirus serostatus. Class I and class II HLA loci were covered by the typing at four-digit resolution. Roughly 5 DR-DQ haplotypes were treated as single units for association and clustering because of strong linkage in the cohort. In a later analysis, previously published TCR beta repertoires from 550 to 750 donors were re-analyzed and high-resolution HLA genotyping was added so that TCR occurrence patterns could be studied. An earlier analysis of several hundred of the donors applied high-throughput TCR beta sequencing to assess whether each TCR beta V gene segment acted as functional or pseudogenic. The study was designed to test whether signatures of past pathogen exposure could be identified by cataloging public T cell receptors. Every repertoire in the discovery cohort had been generated on one and the same sequencing platform. To predict cytomegalovirus infection status, the study combined high-throughput TCR immunosequencing, statistical association of individual TCRs with disease status, and machine learning. Donor age, sex, ethnicity and CMV serostatus were compiled together with the repertoire data. On average, about 240,000 unique TCR beta nucleotide sequences were sequenced per donor among 300 to 500 genotyped donors of the cohort, with about 19% of those sequences being non-productive. Typing coverage varied by locus: roughly 629-640 donors for A, B, C, DRB1 and DQB1; approximately 520 for DQA1; about 600 for DPA1; under 490 for DPB1. Of the approximately 400 genotyped donors, about 80% fell in the genetic ancestry cluster associated with self-reported Caucasian donors. An early release that covered some 640 HLA-typed donors contained approximately 300 gigabases of sequencing data and around 80 million unique TCR sequences. A separate validation cohort of 90 to 150 different subjects was used in addition to the roughly 670-subject first cohort. A later genetic analysis used genome-wide SNP genotypes for about 60% of the 666 donors, treating that subset as a discovery cohort. General conclusions and limits of the study: CMV serostatus was the only immune exposure information available for the cohort. In the study, about 150 TCR beta chains were listed as associated with cytomegalovirus. A later analysis reported that several top co-occurrence clusters appeared linked to parvovirus B19, influenza, CMV and Epstein-Barr virus. Most CMV-associated TCR beta chains appeared to be HLA-restricted in a later analysis, and the HLA associations seemed to be driven largely by CMV exposure. Roughly uniform sequencing depth across donors was assumed in presence/absence analyses, although this assumption may not hold. A later genetic analysis reported fewer N-insertions in productive TCRs among donors in an Asian-associated ancestry cluster than the roughly 700-donor mean. At a false discovery rate of 0.05, a later analysis linked some 18,000 TCR beta sequences to specific HLA alleles. Linkage disequilibrium might explain the correlated functional status among segregating V segments, but an unknown experimental factor could not be excluded. Because counts were too low, seventeen rarely observed V segments, including chromosome 9 orphons, were excluded from the earlier analysis of 587 of the donors. In a later analysis, HLA-associated TCR beta chains showed more clonal expansion and lower generation probabilities than non-associated chains that were equally common. In both the original and validation cohorts, the classifier was reported to diagnose cytomegalovirus status with high specificity and sensitivity. A later genetic analysis associated a missense DCLRE1C variant with V-gene and J-gene trimming of TCR beta chains, and an independent cohort replicated the association. In an earlier analysis of about 550 of the donors, most TCR beta V segments were observed in productive rearrangements about 87% or about 30% of the time, broadly matching IMGT annotations. Because the 87-base-pair reads could not distinguish some IMGT-functional V segments, including TRBV6-2 and TRBV6-3, those segments were excluded. Strong co-occurrence of HLA alleles, especially DR and DQ, made assigning TCR associations to individual alleles difficult. A few of the identified cytomegalovirus-associated TCR beta chains were confirmed in vitro to be specific for cytomegalovirus antigens. According to the authors, the approach could potentially be generalized to other disease states and immunological phenotypes. A further reported finding was that TCR beta sequences accurately predicted the HLA-A and HLA-B alleles for most subjects in the first cohort. The sequencing pipeline was judged likely to have produced a cluster of highly shared sequence variants as a technical artifact. According to a later analysis, TCR association rates differed among HLA loci, with DRB1 alleles showing the most associated TCRs and HLA-C alleles showing the fewest. HLA typing was unavailable for some donors at each locus, so association tests used only the typed subset. Most TCR sequences were observed very rarely across donors, whereas some public TCRs were present in many individuals. This cohort had only TCR beta chains sequenced, and the lack of alpha or paired-chain data limited which features could be detected.

In total, 500 to 700 healthy bone marrow donors made up the cohort. Cohort members were all nominally healthy when sampled, although unrecorded immune exposures were likely present. The donor was CMV seronegative and was included in the group of 352 seronegative cohort members. A peripheral blood sample was collected from each donor, and TCR beta sequencing was performed on peripheral blood mononuclear cells. The Qiagen DNeasy Blood Extraction Kit was used to extract genomic DNA from the blood cell samples. Libraries were built with the immunoSEQ multiplex PCR assay. For the multiplex PCR, a mixture combining 60 forward primers for TCR Vbeta segments and 13 reverse primers for TCR Jbeta segments was used. Amplification of the CDR3 region of rearranged TCR beta genes was performed with a multiplex PCR assay on genomic DNA. The amplified TCR beta libraries were sequenced on the Illumina HiSeq System as 87-base-pair reads. The authors' pipeline ran thus. A later analysis tallied tens of millions of unique TCR beta chains across the 600 to 700 repertoires, and about 12 million of those chains were shared by two or more donors. Raw reads were error-corrected and collapsed into unique sequences by a nearest-neighbor algorithm in which closely related sequences were merged to remove PCR and sequencing errors. To assign V, D and J gene segments, CDR3 sequences were aligned to IMGT reference sequences. For a sequence to be retained, a match of at least six nucleotides to both a V gene segment and a J gene segment was required. Rearrangements were classified as productive when the CDR3 lacked stop codons and remained in frame with V and J, and all other rearrangements were classified as non-productive. CDR3 was defined according to IMGT convention as the region running from the second conserved V-encoded cysteine to the conserved J-encoded phenylalanine. The earlier analysis of 587 of the donors excluded sequences that lacked an unambiguous match to a single V gene segment. An earlier analysis of a few hundred of the donors classified V segments as functional when productive rearrangements were above 56.7% and as segregating when the standard deviation between donors was above 5%. A statistical classification framework was developed to diagnose cytomegalovirus status using the catalog of TCR beta chain sequences. In a later analysis, V and J genes were assigned by comparing TCR nucleotide sequences against IMGT/GENE-DB human TR gene sequences. In a later analysis, CDR3 sequences and most-parsimonious VDJ recombination scenarios were assigned using the TCRdist pipeline. In a later analysis, each TCR beta chain was defined by its CDR3 amino acid sequence together with its V-gene family, and reads without a unique V-gene family were excluded. As a way to deal with suspected cross-contamination and a sequencing artifact, a later analysis dropped hundreds of nucleotide sequences that were highly shared and had low generation probability. In a later analysis, a clonal expansion index for each public chain was calculated from normalized within-repertoire ranks of inferred template counts. A later analysis computed generation probabilities with a VDJ recombination model fitted to out-of-frame rearrangements, and checked the results against IGoR. A later analysis scored TCR-TCR, TCR-HLA and TCR-CMV co-occurrence with hypergeometric tests, applying a repertoire-size bias correction to TCR pairs. To estimate false discovery rates, a later analysis permuted the HLA or CMV assignments 20 times. In a later analysis, co-occurring TCRs were grouped using DBSCAN, with TCRdist sequence similarity added in when clustering inside HLA-allele-positive subsets. For co-occurrence clustering, repertoires with fewer than 30,000 or more than 120,000 public chains were excluded, along with roughly 5 repertoires with anomalous nucleotide sharing. As stored in TCRdb, this immuneACCESS dataset retains in-frame rearrangements with V and J assigned. A fraction of the clones does not appear; measured against another copy, unresolved V genes explain less than half of the discrepancy, and the remainder lacks a known reason. V and J calls and clone size are given by that table; D and trimming were obtained from the DNA. This sample comprises approximately 140,000 clones, 75% of them detected only once. The top ten constitute about 3.5% of the sample.

From the cysteine up to the phenylalanine, the CDR3 has a length of 11 residues. Only CDR3 DNA remains: 33 bases, in frame from the first base. The junction shows trimming of 7 bases on V and 4 bases on J, and the gene matches do not reach 3 bases of it. Via the germline V gene, CDR1 is SQVTM and CDR2 ANQGSEA. As for this clone: There is no known antigen for this receptor. No quality values exist for individual bases; no much larger clone is one base distant.

The V and J genes are TRBV29-1 and TRBJ1-2; a stretch of 7 junction bases matches TRBD1. This TCR came from a man aged 40-49 years in good health and CMV-seronegative. Sequenced input: PBMCs. The CDR3 protein: CSARDSYGYTF. DNA sequence: TGCAGCGCCCGGGACAGCTATGGCTACACCTTC.